This T cell receptor (beta chain) derives from a study of T cells in Graves' hyperthyroidism and ophthalmopathy (dated by TCRdb to the late 2010s). Broadly, across the study: Peripheral blood samples were taken at the time of initial diagnosis, prior to any treatment. A discovery cohort of roughly 100 patients, about 43 with Graves' ophthalmopathy and approximately 60 with stable Graves' hyperthyroidism, was used to find distinguishing TCR V-J signatures. Whether ophthalmopathy could be predicted prospectively was tested in an independent validation cohort made up of roughly 20 hyperthyroidism patients plus 17 patients who later progressed to ophthalmopathy. The approximately 98 discovery patients were randomly divided into training and test sets at a 7:3 ratio. The study also compared thyroid tissue and blood T-cell repertoires from a handful of Graves' hyperthyroidism patients. Once sampling was done, hyperthyroidism patients were given methimazole at a starting dose of 30 mg daily, whereas ophthalmopathy patients were given high-dose intravenous methylprednisolone. According to the paper, TCR Vbeta CDR3 sequencing was carried out on about 140 peripheral blood samples, which came from 40 to 45 ophthalmopathy, approximately 78 hyperthyroidism and around 17 progressor patients.

The TCR beta CDR3 regions were amplified from RNA transcripts. The first round of RT-PCR for the TCR CDR3 was performed with the HTBI primer set and the Qiagen OneStep RT-PCR kit. Libraries were constructed in a second round of multiplex PCR, after which size selection and purification were carried out. Sequencing of the libraries was done on an Illumina HiSeq2000 using paired-end 100 bp reads. For the original study's pipeline: SOAPnuke was used to process the raw data, with reads discarded if the reads contained adapters or uncalled bases, had a mean Phred below 15, or lacked an exact constant-primer or identifier match. COPE v1.2.5 was used to merge high-quality paired reads, and clonotypes were defined as unique nucleotide sequences. MiTCR v1.1 was used to align the clonotypes against IMGT TRBV, TRBD and TRBJ reference segments. The analysis was restricted to V-J combinations with a frequency above 0.0001, which together covered 99% to 99.2% of the repertoires. The TCS score was defined as F50 (clonal expansion) divided by E x V (chaos), with BLOSUM62-based TCRdist calculated between CDR3 peptides within each V-J. Welch's t-statistics and random forest reduced 514 V-J features to 13, which were used in a naive Bayes classifier (R e1071). The similarity between thyroid and blood repertoires was quantified using the Morisita-Horn index. The public sequencing data were trimmed at Q25 with fastp and processed into clonotypes with MiXCR by TCRdb, which kept only in-frame beta chains. When rows share a CDR3 protein, they turn into one entry using the most common DNA and genes. The V and J calls shown here were made by TCRdb, not taken from the authors' results. The sample table shows roughly 560,000 distinct CDR3 sequences, and roughly 14% are seen once. The top ten constitute over 3.5% of the sample.

With regard to this clonotype: The antigen it binds to is not known. No base quality information exists; no much larger clone differs at one position.

Ophthalmopathy patients had moderately to severely active disease, with a Clinical Activity Score of 3 or more, a NOSPECS grade of 4 or more, and a disease duration of less than 3 months. Any patient with an uncontrolled infection, another autoimmune disease, pregnancy or lactation was excluded. Diagnoses were established on the basis of clinical symptoms, serum thyroxine and TRAb, thyroid ultrasound, and orbital computed tomography. Ficoll-Paque density gradient centrifugation was used to isolate PBMCs from about 9 ml of fresh peripheral blood. Total RNA was extracted using Trizol reagent, and RNA quality was assessed on an Agilent 2100 Bioanalyzer. CDR1 and CDR2 are read off the germline V gene (reference sequence) as SGHAT and FQDESV. CDR3 length: 18 amino acids, cysteine to phenylalanine. The CDR3 DNA has 54 bases and is translated from base 1. The germline V and J ends show losses of 5 bases and 0 bases respectively, and no gene match explains 13 bases of the junction.

Findings and caveats that apply to the study as a whole: Most expanded thyroid clonotypes (frequency above 0.001) were also found in blood, which suggests that blood repertoires may mirror thyroid immune responses. During validation, the model predicted progression to ophthalmopathy a median of around six months ahead of onset, with approximately 71% sensitivity and 72.22% specificity. A model built on a 13 V-J signature distinguished ophthalmopathy from stable hyperthyroidism, reaching around 90% sensitivity and 81.08% specificity in cross-validation and 80%/75% in testing. No statistical method was used to fix the sample size in advance, and group allocation was not hidden from the investigators.

The chain uses TRBV11-1 and TRBJ1-1, and TRBD1 matches 9 of the central bases. The receptor comes from a woman aged 35 to 49 with Graves' ophthalmopathy. Sequences were obtained from blood. Here is the DNA: TGTGCCAGCAGCCCTCGGACAGGGGAGAGGGCTATGAACACTGAAGCTTTCTTT. This gives the protein CASSPRTGERAMNTEAFF.